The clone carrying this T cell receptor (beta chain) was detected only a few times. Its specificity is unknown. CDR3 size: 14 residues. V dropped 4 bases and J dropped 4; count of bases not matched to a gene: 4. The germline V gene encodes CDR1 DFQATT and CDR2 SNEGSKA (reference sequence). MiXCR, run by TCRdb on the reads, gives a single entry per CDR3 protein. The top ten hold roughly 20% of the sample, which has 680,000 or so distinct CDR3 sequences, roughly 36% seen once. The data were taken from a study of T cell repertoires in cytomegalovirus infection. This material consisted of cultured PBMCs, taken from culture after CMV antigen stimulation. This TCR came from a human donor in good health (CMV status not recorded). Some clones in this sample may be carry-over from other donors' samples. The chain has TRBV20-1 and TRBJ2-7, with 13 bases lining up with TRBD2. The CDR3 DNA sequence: TGCAGTGCTACAAGGACTAGCGGGAGTTACGAGCAGTACTTC. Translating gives CSATRTSGSYEQYF.